This entry describes one TCR beta chain. Its antigen is not identified. The assay was immunoSEQ multiplex PCR, and TCRdb's table has in-frame clones only and misses some. The sample includes 150,000 or so clones, 92% of them seen just once. CDR3 length equals 12 residues. The germline V gene has CDR1 MRHNA and CDR2 SNTAGT. The V and J ends lost 10 bases and 3 bases respectively, with 12 bases between them. These data are taken from a study of T cell responses to AZD1222 COVID-19 vaccine. General study findings and limits: Reports indicate that nearly half of spike-specific TCRs are directed at unmutated variant regions.

The receptor's source is an adult in good health. The starting material was peripheral blood, obtained on day 0 of AZD1222 vaccination. The gene calls are TRBV6-4 and TRBJ1-2, with D possibly being TRBD1 (6 bases). The CDR3 nucleotides read TGTGCCACCAGGACAGTTGACTATGGCTACACCTTC. Translating it yields CATRTVDYGYTF.